This TCR beta chain originates from a study of vaccination and CD4 T cells after COVID-19. Study-level information: Overlapping peptides of the spike proteins of SARS-CoV-2, HCoV-NL63, HCoV-OC43 and HCoV-229E were used for cell stimulation.

CDR1 is MNHEY and CDR2 is SVGAGI in the germline V gene. The V gene lost 0 bases and the J gene lost 1 base, with 10 bases spanning the gap. The CDR3 runs to 15 residues. Indicated treatment: roughly 11-day PBMC culture with coronavirus spike peptide pools or control peptides (ViraFEST assay). Findings and limits, study-wide: Only post-vaccination samples contained a median approximately 90% of the reactive clones in convalescent patients.

This clonotype is judged medium-sized. Its antigen is not known. With the Oncomine TCR Beta short-read assay, DNA from cultured CD4+ T cells was sequenced. CD4+ T cells were cultured, and genomic DNA was extracted from them. From the PCR reads, TCRdb called clonotypes with MiXCR, one entry per CDR3 protein. Among 7,500 to 9,000 distinct CDR3 sequences listed, around 20% were seen once. This clonotype was sampled from a human donor who had recovered from COVID-19. This sequence joins TRBV6-5 and TRBJ2-7; unclear D gene. This specimen was CD4+ T cells from blood, cultured in vitro, taken after SARS-CoV-2 vaccination. CDR3 DNA: TGTGCCAGCAGTTACTCCGCAGCCCCTTCCTACGAGCAGTACTTC. Residues: CASSYSAAPSYEQYF.